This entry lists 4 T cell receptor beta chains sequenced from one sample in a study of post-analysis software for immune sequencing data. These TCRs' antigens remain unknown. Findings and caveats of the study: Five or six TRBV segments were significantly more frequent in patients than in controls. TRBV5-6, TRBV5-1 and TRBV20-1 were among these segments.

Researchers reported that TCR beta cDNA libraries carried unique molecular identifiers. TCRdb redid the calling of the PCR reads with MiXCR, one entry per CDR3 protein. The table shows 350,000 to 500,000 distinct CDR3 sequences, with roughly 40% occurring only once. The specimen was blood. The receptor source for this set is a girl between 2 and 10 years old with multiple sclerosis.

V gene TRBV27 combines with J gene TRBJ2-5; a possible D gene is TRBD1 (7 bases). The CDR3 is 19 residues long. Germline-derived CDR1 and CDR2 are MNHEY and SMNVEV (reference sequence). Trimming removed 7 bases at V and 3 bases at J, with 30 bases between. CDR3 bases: TGTGCCAGCACCCCGACAGGGATCTTAATTGCGGGAATCAAAGAGACCCAGTACTTC. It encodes CASTPTGILIAGIKETQYF.

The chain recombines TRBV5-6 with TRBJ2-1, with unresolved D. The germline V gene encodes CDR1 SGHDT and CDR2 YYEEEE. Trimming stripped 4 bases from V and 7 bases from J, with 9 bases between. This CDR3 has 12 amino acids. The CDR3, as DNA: TGTGCCAGCAGCCCCGGATTGAATGAGCAGTTCTTC. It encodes CASSPGLNEQFF.

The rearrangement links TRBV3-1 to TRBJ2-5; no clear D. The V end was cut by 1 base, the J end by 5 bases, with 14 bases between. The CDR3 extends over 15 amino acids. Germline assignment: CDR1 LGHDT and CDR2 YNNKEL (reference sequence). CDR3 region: CASSQVSSGSETQYF. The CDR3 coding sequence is TGTGCCAGCAGCCAAGTAAGCAGTGGGTCGGAGACCCAGTACTTC.

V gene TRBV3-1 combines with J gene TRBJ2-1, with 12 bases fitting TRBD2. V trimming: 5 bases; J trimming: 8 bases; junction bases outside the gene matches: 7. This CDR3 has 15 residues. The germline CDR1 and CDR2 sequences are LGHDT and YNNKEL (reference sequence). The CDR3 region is CASSTSSGGADEQFF. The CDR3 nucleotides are TGTGCCAGCAGCACCTCTAGCGGGGGGGCCGATGAGCAGTTCTTC.